The clone carrying this T cell receptor beta chain has more than one count but fewer than ten. Generated by immunoSEQ multiplex PCR, the TCRdb table keeps only in-frame clones and is missing some. The sample holds under 70,000 clones, about 94% seen once. This sample was taken from a study of T cell changes during pregnancy in multiple sclerosis. The V gene lost 4 bases and the J gene lost 5 bases, with 12 bases spanning the gap. The CDR3 extends over 13 amino acids. Per germline, CDR1 SGDLS and CDR2 YYNGEE. This receptor was obtained from a female donor with multiple sclerosis, enrolled in a pregnancy study. This sample comprised CD8+ T cells from peripheral blood mononuclear cells, obtained after pregnancy. The gene calls are TRBV9 and TRBJ1-1, with D unresolved. Here the CDR3 DNA reads TGTGCCAGCAGCCCCACGCGCGGGACTGAAGCTTTCTTT. Its protein is CASSPTRGTEAFF.